This TCR beta chain originates from a study of blood T cell repertoires in COVID-19. Overall study: The United States, Italy and Spain were the sources of the acute and convalescent COVID-19 samples. Sources were T cells, B-cell-depleted T cells, or PBMCs; the material itself was cDNA or gDNA.

Germline CDR1 and CDR2: SNHLY and FYNNEI. The V and J ends lost 6 bases and 2 bases respectively, with 11 bases between them. CDR3 length equals 13 residues. The protocol was immunoSEQ multiplex PCR, while the TCRdb copy is restricted to in-frame clones and leaves out a portion. The data show 90,000 to 150,000 clones, about 79% seen once. Sequencing was carried out using peripheral blood. The sequence was collected from a woman aged 80 or older with acute or convalescent COVID-19. The chain employs TRBV2 and TRBJ2-7; the D is unclear. CDR3 DNA: TGTGCCAGCAGAAGACTCAACACCTACGAGCAGTACTTC. Protein product: CASRRLNTYEQYF.